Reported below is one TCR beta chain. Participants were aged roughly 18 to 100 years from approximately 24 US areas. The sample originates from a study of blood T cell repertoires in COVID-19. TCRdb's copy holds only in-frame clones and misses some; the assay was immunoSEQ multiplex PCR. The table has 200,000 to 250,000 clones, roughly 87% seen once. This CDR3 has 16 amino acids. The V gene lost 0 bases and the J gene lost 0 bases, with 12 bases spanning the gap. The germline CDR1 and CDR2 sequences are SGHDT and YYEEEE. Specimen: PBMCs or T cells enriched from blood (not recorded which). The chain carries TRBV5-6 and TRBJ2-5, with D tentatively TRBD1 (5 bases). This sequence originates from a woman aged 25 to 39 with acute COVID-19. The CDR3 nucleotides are TGTGCCAGCAGCTTGGCCTTAAACAGGTACCAAGAGACCCAGTACTTC. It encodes CASSLALNRYQETQYF.